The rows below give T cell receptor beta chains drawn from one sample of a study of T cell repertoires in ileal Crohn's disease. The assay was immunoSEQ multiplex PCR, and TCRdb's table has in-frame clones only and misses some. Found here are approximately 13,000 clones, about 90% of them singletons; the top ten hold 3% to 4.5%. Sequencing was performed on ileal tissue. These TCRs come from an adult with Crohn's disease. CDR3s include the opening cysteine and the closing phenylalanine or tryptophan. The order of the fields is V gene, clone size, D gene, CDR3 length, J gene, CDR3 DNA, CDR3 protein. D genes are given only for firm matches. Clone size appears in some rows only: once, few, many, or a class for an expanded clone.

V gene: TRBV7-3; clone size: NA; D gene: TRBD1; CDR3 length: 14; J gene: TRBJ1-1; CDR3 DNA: TGTGCCAGCAGCCCCCAGGGGGAGAACACTGAAGCTTTCTTT; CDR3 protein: CASSPQGENTEAFF
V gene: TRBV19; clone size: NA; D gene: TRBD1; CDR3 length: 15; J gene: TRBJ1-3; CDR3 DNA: TGTGCCAGTAGTAAGACCAGGGGGCCGGGAAACACCATATATTTT; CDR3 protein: CASSKTRGPGNTIYF
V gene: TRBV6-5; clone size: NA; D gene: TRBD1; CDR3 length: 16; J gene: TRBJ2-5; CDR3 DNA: TGTGCCAGCAGTTACTCCGGGACAGGGGTCTCAGGGACCCAGTACTTC; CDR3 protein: CASSYSGTGVSGTQYF
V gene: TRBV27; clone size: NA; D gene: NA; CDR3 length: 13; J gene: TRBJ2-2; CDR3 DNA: TGTGCCAGCAGTTCCGGGGGAACCGGGGAGCTGTTTTTT; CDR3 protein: CASSSGGTGELFF
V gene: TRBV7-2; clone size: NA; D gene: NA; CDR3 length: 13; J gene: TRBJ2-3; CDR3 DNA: TGTGCCAGCAGCTTACAGGGCACAGATACGCAGTATTTT; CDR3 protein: CASSLQGTDTQYF
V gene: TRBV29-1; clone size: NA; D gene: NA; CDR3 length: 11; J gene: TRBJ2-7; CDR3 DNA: TGCAGCGTTGGGACAACCTACGAGCAGTACTTC; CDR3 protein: CSVGTTYEQYF
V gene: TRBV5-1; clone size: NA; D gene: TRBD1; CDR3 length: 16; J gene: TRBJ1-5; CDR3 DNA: TGCGCCAGCAGCTTGGGGGACAGTATAGGCAATCAGCCCCAGCATTTT; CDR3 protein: CASSLGDSIGNQPQHF
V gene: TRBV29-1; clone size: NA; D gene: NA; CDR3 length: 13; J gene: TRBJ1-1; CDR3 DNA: TGCAGCGTTGGTTTCGACAGAAACACTGAAGCTTTCTTT; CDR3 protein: CSVGFDRNTEAFF
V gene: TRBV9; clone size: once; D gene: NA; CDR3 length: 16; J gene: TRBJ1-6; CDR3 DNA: TGTGCCAGCAGCGTAGCTAGTGGCAGGGCCAATTCACCCCTCCACTTT; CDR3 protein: CASSVASGRANSPLHF
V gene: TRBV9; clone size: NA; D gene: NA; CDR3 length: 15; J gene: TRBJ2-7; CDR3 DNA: TGTGCCAGCGGAAGACAGCAGGGTACAACCTACGAGCAGTACTTC; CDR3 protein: CASGRQQGTTYEQYF
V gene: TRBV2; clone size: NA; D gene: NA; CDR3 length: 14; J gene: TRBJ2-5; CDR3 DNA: TGTGCCAGCAGTGGGGGGGAGCCGCCAGAGACCCAGTACTTC; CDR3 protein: CASSGGEPPETQYF
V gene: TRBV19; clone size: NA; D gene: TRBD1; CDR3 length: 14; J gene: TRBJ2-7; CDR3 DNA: TGTGCCAGTAGTACCCGGGACAGCTCCTACGAGCAGTACTTC; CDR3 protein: CASSTRDSSYEQYF
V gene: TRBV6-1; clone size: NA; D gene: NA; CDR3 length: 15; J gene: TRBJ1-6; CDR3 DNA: TGTGCCAGCAAGGCAGGGCTACTCCCTAATTCACCCCTCCACTTT; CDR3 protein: CASKAGLLPNSPLHF
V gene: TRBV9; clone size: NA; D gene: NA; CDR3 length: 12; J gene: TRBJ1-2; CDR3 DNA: TGTGCCAGCAGCCCACTAGATCGTGGCTACACCTTC; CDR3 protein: CASSPLDRGYTF
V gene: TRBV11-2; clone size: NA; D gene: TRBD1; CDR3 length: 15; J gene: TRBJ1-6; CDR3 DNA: TGTGCCAGCAGCTTGTTGACAGGGGGCAATTCACCCCTCCACTTT; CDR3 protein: CASSLLTGGNSPLHF
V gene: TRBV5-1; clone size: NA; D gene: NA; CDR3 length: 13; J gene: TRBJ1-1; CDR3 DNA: TGCGCCAGCAGCTTGACCGGGGGCACTGAAGCTTTCTTT; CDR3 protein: CASSLTGGTEAFF
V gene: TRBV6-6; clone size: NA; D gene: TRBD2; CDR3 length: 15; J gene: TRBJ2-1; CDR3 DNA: TGTGCCAGCAGCCCCACTAGCGGGAAGTACAATGAGCAGTTCTTC; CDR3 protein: CASSPTSGKYNEQFF
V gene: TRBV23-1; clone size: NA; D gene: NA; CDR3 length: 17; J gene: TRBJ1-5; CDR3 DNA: TGCGCCAGCAGTCAACCTAGTGTCCGGGACACCTATCAGCCCCAGCATTTT; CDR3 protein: CASSQPSVRDTYQPQHF
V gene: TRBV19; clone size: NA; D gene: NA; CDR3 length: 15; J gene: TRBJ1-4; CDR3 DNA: TGTGCCAGTAGTCCGAAGACAGGAGCGAATGAAAAACTGTTTTTT; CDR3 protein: CASSPKTGANEKLFF
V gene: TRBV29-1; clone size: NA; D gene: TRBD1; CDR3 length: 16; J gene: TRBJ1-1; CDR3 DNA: TGCAGCTTCCGGACAGGGGTCGGCAATTCGAACACTGAAGCTTTCTTT; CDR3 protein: CSFRTGVGNSNTEAFF
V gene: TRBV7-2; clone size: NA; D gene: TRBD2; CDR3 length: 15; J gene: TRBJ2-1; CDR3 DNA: TGTGCCAGCAGCTTAGATAGCGGGAGAAGGAATGAGCAGTTCTTC; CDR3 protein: CASSLDSGRRNEQFF
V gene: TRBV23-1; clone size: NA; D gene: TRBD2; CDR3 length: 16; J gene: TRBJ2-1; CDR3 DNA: TGCGCCAGCAAGCGGGAGGCAGGGAGCTCCTACAATGAGCAGTTCTTC; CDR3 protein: CASKREAGSSYNEQFF
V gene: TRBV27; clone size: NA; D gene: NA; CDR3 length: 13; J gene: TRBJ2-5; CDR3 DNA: TGTGCCAGCAGTTTAAGTTGGCAAAAGACCCAGTACTTC; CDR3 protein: CASSLSWQKTQYF
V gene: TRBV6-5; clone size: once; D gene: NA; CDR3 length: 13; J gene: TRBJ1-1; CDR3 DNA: TGTGCCAGCAGTACTACCTGGGACACTGAAGCTTTCTTT; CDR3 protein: CASSTTWDTEAFF
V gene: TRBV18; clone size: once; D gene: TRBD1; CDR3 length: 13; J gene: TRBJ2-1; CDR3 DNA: TGTGCCAGCTCACCACCGGTAGGGGACAGGCAGTTCTTC; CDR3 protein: CASSPPVGDRQFF
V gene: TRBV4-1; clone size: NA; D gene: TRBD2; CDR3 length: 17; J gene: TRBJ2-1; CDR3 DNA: TGCGCCAGCAGCCTCCTATGGGCTAGCGGGAGGGACGATGAGCAGTTCTTC; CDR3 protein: CASSLLWASGRDDEQFF
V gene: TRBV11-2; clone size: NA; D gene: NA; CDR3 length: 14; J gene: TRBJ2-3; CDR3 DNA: TGTGCCAGCAGCTTAGGCAGGACTACAGATACGCAGTATTTT; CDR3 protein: CASSLGRTTDTQYF
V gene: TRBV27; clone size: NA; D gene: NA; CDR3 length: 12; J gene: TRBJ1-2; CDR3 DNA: TGTGCCAGCAGCCCCGAGGGGGTCGGCTACACCTTC; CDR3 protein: CASSPEGVGYTF
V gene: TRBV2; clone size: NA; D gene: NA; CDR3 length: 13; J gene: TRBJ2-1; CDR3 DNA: TGTGCCAGCAGTGTTGGGCCCAACAATGAGCAGTTCTTC; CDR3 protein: CASSVGPNNEQFF
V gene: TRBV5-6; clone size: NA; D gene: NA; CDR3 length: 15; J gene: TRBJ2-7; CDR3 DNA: TGTGCCAGCAGCCACCCGGACTCCCCCTTCTACGAGCAGTACTTC; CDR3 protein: CASSHPDSPFYEQYF
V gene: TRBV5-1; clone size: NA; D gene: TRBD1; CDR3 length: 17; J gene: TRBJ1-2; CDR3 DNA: TGCGCCAGCAGCCAAACGCCGACAGGGAGTACCATCTATGGCTACACCTTC; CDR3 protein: CASSQTPTGSTIYGYTF
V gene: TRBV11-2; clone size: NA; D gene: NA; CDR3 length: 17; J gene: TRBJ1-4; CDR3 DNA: TGTGCCAGCAGCTTAGGCACAGGTGGGGCAACTAATGAAAAACTGTTTTTT; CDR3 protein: CASSLGTGGATNEKLFF
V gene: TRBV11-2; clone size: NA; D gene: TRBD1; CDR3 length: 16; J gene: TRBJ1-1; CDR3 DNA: TGTGCCAGCAGCTTAAGACAGGGTGGTATGAACACTGAAGCTTTCTTT; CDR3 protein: CASSLRQGGMNTEAFF
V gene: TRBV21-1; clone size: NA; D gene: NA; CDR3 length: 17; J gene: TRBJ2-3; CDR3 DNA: TGTGCCAGCAATGCCCACGCTGGACTAGCGGTTACAGATACGCAGTATTTT; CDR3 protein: CASNAHAGLAVTDTQYF
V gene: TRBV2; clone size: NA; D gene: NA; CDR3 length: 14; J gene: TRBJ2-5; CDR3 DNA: TGTGCCAGCACGCGAGGGCGGGAACAAGAGACCCAGTACTTC; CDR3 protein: CASTRGREQETQYF
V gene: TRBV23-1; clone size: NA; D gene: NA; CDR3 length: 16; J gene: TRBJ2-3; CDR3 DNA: TGCGCCAGCAGTCTACGGTGGGGGCCCCCCACAGATACGCAGTATTTT; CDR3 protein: CASSLRWGPPTDTQYF
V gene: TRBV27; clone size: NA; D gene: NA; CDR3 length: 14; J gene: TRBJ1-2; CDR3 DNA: TGTGCCAGCAGTTACAAGGGAGGAGTCACTGGCTACACCTTC; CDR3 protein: CASSYKGGVTGYTF
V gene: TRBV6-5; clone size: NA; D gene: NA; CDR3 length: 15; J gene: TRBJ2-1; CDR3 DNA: TGTGCCAGCTCCGGACAGTTTAGCTCCTACAATGAGCAGTTCTTC; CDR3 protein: CASSGQFSSYNEQFF
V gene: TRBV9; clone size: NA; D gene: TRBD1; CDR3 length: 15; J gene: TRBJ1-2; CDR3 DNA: TGTGCCAGCAGCACCTTGGGACAGGGAGACTATGGCTACACCTTC; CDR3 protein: CASSTLGQGDYGYTF
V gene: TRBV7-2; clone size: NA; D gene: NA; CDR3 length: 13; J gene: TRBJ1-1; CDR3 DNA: TGTGCCAGCAGCTTTGGGGCGCGATCTGAAGCTTTCTTT; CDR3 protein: CASSFGARSEAFF
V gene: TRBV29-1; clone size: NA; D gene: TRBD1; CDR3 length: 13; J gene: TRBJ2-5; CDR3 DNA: TGCAGCGGCAGGGGGCCGTACGGAGAGACCCAGTACTTC; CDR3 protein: CSGRGPYGETQYF
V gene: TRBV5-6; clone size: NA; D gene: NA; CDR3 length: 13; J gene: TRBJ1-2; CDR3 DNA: TGTGCCAGCAGCTTGGCCCGGAGGGTACGCTACACCTTC; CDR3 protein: CASSLARRVRYTF
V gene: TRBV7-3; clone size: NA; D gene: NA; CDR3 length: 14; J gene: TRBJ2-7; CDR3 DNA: TGTGCCAGCAGCGCGACTGCAGGGGGGAACGAGCAGTACTTC; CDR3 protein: CASSATAGGNEQYF
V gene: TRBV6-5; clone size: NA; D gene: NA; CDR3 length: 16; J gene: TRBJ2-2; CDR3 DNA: TGTGCCAGCAGTTACTGGGCCTCTTCCTCCACCGGGGAGCTGTTTTTT; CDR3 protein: CASSYWASSSTGELFF
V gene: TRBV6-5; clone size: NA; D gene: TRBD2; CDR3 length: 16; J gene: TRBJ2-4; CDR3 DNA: TGTGCCAGCAGTTACTCCCTAGCGGGAGTAAGGGACATTCAGTACTTC; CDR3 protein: CASSYSLAGVRDIQYF
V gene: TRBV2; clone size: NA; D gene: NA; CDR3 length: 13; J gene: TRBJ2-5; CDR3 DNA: TGTGCCAGCAATGGAGGGGGCGGTGAGACCCAGTACTTC; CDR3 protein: CASNGGGGETQYF
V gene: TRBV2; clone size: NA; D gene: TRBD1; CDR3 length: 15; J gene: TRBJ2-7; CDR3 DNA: TGTGCCAGCAGTAGGGACAGGGGATCGGCCTACGAGCAGTACTTC; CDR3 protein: CASSRDRGSAYEQYF
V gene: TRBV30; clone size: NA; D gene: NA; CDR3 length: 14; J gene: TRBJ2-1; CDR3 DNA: TGTGCCTGGAATAGCGGAGAGCATAACAATGAGCAGTTCTTC; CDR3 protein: CAWNSGEHNNEQFF
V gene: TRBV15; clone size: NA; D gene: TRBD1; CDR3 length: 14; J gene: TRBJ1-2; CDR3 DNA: TGTGCCACCAGCAGAGACCGCCGGGACAGGTCCTACACCTTC; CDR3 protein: CATSRDRRDRSYTF
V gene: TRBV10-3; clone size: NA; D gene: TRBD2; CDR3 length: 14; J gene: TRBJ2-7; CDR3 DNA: TGTGCCATCAACTCCGGGACTAGCGGATACGAGCAGTACTTC; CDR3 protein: CAINSGTSGYEQYF
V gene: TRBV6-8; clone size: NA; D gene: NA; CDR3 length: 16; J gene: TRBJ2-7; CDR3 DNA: TGTGCCAGCAGTCATCCCCCCACTATCCCGGGTTGCGAGCAGTACTTC; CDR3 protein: CASSHPPTIPGCEQYF
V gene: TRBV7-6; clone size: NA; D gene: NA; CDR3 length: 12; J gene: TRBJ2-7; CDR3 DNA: TGTGCCAGCAGCTTAGGGGAGGACGAGCAGTACTTC; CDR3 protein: CASSLGEDEQYF
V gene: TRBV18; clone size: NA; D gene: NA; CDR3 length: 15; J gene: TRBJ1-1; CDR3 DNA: TGTGCCAGCTCACCAGGCAGGGCTATGAACACTGAAGCTTTCTTT; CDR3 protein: CASSPGRAMNTEAFF
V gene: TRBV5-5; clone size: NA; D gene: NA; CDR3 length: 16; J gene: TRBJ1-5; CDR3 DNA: TGTGCCAGCAGCTCCCTGGACAGCGACGGCCAAAAGCCCCAGCATTTT; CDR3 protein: CASSSLDSDGQKPQHF
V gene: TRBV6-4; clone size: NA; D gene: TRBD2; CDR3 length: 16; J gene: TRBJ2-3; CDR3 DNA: TGTGCCAGCAGTGAACTCACTAGCGAAAGCACAGATACGCAGTATTTT; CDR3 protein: CASSELTSESTDTQYF
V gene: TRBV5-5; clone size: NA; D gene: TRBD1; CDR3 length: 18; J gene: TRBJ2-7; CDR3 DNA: TGTGCCAGCAGCTTGGGAAGATCAGGGGGCCTCAGCTCCTACGAGCAGTACTTC; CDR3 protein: CASSLGRSGGLSSYEQYF
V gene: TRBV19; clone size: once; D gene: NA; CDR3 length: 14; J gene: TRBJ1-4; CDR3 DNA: TGTGCCAGTAGTATCCGGGAGACTAATGAAAAACTGTTTTTT; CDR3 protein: CASSIRETNEKLFF
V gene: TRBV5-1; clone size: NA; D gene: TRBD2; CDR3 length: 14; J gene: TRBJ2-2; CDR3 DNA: TGCGCCAGCGGCCCAGCGGGAAGGACCGGGGAGCTGTTTTTT; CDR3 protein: CASGPAGRTGELFF
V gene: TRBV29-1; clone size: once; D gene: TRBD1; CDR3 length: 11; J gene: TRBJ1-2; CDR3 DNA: TGCAGCGTTGACGCCGGGACAGCCGATGCCTTC; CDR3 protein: CSVDAGTADAF